Following are 9 T cell receptor beta chains from one sample sequenced in a study of blood T cell repertoires in COVID-19. This table comes from immunoSEQ multiplex PCR, and its TCRdb copy is limited to in-frame clones, with some not included. The sample lists roughly 390,000 clones, 87% occurring once. The sample taken for sequencing was peripheral blood. The origin of the receptors is a woman aged 25 to 39 with COVID-19, enrolled during active disease.

The V and J genes are TRBV9 and TRBJ2-1; no firm D call. CDR3 size: 14 residues. Germline lookup yields CDR1 SGDLS and CDR2 YYNGEE. V dropped 0 bases and J dropped 7 bases, with 11 bases sitting between them. The CDR3 sequence is CASSVDGSWNEQFF. The CDR3 nucleotides are TGTGCCAGCAGCGTAGACGGGTCGTGGAATGAGCAGTTCTTC.

The chain uses TRBV6-5 and TRBJ1-3, with TRBD1 as a possible D gene (6 bases). Germline V gene lookup returns CDR1 MNHEY and CDR2 SVGAGI. Trimming shortened V by 6 bases and J by 11 bases, and 14 bases separated the two germline ends. CDR3 length: 12 residues. In nucleotides, the CDR3 is TGTGCCAGCAGATCACGGGGGGGCGCCATATATTTT. Its protein is CASRSRGGAIYF.

The rearrangement links TRBV11-2 to TRBJ2-7, with 8 bases lining up with TRBD1. From germline, CDR1 is SGHAT and CDR2 FQNNGV. This CDR3 has 14 amino acids. With V trimmed by 5 bases and J by 6 bases, 9 bases remained unmatched. The CDR3 DNA sequence: TGTGCCAGCAGCCGGGTACAGGGGGTTGGCGAGCAGTACTTC. Encoded protein: CASSRVQGVGEQYF. Drawing the rest from reference TRBV11-2 and TRBJ2-7, the complete variable domain is EAGVAQSPRYKIIEKRQSVAFWCNPISGHATLYWYQQILGQGPKLLIQFQNNGVVDDSQLPKDRFSAERLKGVDSTLKIQPAKLEDSAVYLCASSRVQGVGEQYFGPGTRLTVT.

This clone was counted once. This chain links TRBV12-3 or TRBV12-4 with TRBJ1-1, with D maybe TRBD1 (6 bases). This CDR3 has 13 residues. V lost 6 bases, J lost 1 base, and 9 bases lay in between. The CDR3 bases are TGTGCCAGCAGCCCGACAGGGAACACTGAAGCTTTCTTT. It encodes CASSPTGNTEAFF.

The V call is TRBV19, the J call TRBJ2-3; possibly TRBD2 for D (6 bases). The V end was cut by 8 bases, the J end by 4 bases, with 16 bases between. The germline V gene encodes CDR1 LNHDA and CDR2 SQIVND (reference sequence). The CDR3 length is 14 residues. The CDR3 region is CASAEGRYPDTQYF. CDR3 coding DNA: TGTGCCAGTGCCGAAGGGAGGTACCCAGATACGCAGTATTTT.

The J gene is TRBJ2-2, the V gene TRBV18; 8 bases are shared with TRBD1. The V segment lost 2 bases and the J segment 6 bases; nucleotides outside the gene matches: 8. There are 16 residues in the CDR3. Germline loops: CDR1 KGHSH, CDR2 LQKENI. In DNA, the CDR3 is TGTGCCAGCTCACCAGGACAGGGTATTAGCGCCGGGGAGCTGTTTTTT. Amino acids: CASSPGQGISAGELFF.

This clone was observed a few times. V usage is TRBV15 and J usage is TRBJ1-4, with 8 positions matching TRBD1. The ends lost 4 bases at V and 7 bases at J; junction bases unmatched: 5. Germline V gene sequence: CDR1 LNHNV, CDR2 YYDKDF (reference sequence). The CDR3 extends over 14 amino acids. Written as DNA, the CDR3 is TGTGCCACCAGCAAACAGGGGGGGAGTGAAAAACTGTTTTTT. It translates to CATSKQGGSEKLFF.

V and J are TRBV6-5 and TRBJ1-4; 9 nucleotides line up with TRBD1. The CDR3 totals 14 residues. The V segment lost 6 bases and the J segment 7 bases; nucleotides outside the gene matches: 6. Germline CDR1 and CDR2: MNHEY and SVGAGI. CDR3 nucleotide sequence: TGTGCCAGCAGCAGTACAGGGGGCAGTGAAAAACTGTTTTTT. Its protein is CASSSTGGSEKLFF.

The rearrangement links TRBV28 to TRBJ2-7; D is ambiguous. Germline CDR1 reads MDHEN; CDR2 reads SYDVKM. With 7 bases removed from V and 0 bases from J, the gap between germline ends came to 22 bases. The CDR3 covers 17 residues. The DNA of the CDR3 is TGTGCCAGCAACTCGGGTGCATTAGACCAGAGCTCCTACGAGCAGTACTTC. This encodes CASNSGALDQSSYEQYF.